This T cell receptor beta chain was observed in a study of early T cells in non-severe SARS-CoV-2 infection. Across the study: Alpha and beta chains were unpaired, from unsorted whole-blood bulk RNA.

This clonotype showed up many times. Separate cDNA molecules each had unique molecular identifiers attached to them. TCRdb reprocessed the 5' RACE reads via MiXCR and lists one record per CDR3 protein. Seen here are 50,000 to 60,000 distinct CDR3 sequences, under 11% observed once, and the top ten hold under 6%. The CDR3 is 14 residues long. CDR1 is MNHNY, CDR2 SVGAGI, per germline (reference sequence). Trimming removed 6 bases from V and 4 bases from J, with 15 bases in between. This sequence originates from an adult who was a healthcare worker with PCR-confirmed SARS-CoV-2 infection or an uninfected control (not recorded which). Material for sequencing was whole blood. The chain carries TRBV6-6 and TRBJ1-2; the D is unclear. For the CDR3, the DNA is TGTGCCAGCAGACCCGATTTCGGCGTCTATGGCTACACCTTC. Protein product: CASRPDFGVYGYTF.